Listed here are 25 T cell receptor beta chains from one sample, sequenced in a study of monozygotic twins with inflammatory bowel disease. One entry per CDR3 protein, without DNA, is what TCRdb gives after re-calling the 5' RACE reads. The repertoire table contains a few hundred thousand distinct CDR3 sequences. Sequenced: blood. The receptor set was obtained from a human donor with ulcerative colitis or Crohn's disease, or a healthy co-twin of an affected twin (not recorded which).

The rearrangement links TRBV28 to TRBJ2-2; as DNA is missing, the TRBD2 call by TCRdb cannot be tested. Germline values: CDR1 MDHEN, CDR2 SYDVKM. CDR3 length: 15 amino acids. CDR3 amino acids: CASSFGGAHTGELFF.

The gene calls are TRBV9 and TRBJ2-5; TCRdb outputs TRBD2, but without DNA this stays unchecked. The CDR3 loop spans 15 amino acids. Germline assignment: CDR1 SGDLS and CDR2 YYNGEE. CDR3 sequence reads: CASSVAGTRYETQYF.

The V and J genes are TRBV12-3 or TRBV12-4 and TRBJ2-5. The length of the CDR3 is 14 residues. The CDR3 region is CASSFSPNQETQYF.

This rearrangement joins TRBV2 to TRBJ2-7; TCRdb's D call of TRBD2 is untestable without DNA. From germline, CDR1 is SNHLY and CDR2 FYNNEI. The CDR3 loop spans 13 amino acids. This chain's CDR3 is CASRAPGIYEQYF.

The chain links TRBV6-2 or TRBV6-3 to TRBJ2-1; TCRdb's D call of TRBD1 is untestable without DNA. The CDR3 consists of 15 residues. Germline assignment: CDR1 MNHEY and CDR2 SVGEGT. This chain's CDR3 is CASRSGGAFYNEQFF.

This chain joins TRBV5-1 and TRBJ2-7; absent DNA, TCRdb's TRBD2 call cannot be checked. This CDR3 is built from 15 residues. CDR1 SGHRS and CDR2 YFSETQ come from the germline V gene. The CDR3 reads CASSLVSGSYYEQYF.

The chain employs TRBV20-1 and TRBJ2-3; as DNA is missing, the TRBD1 call by TCRdb cannot be tested. Germline loops: CDR1 DFQATT, CDR2 SNEGSKA (reference sequence). CDR3 size: 14 residues. This CDR3 reads CSASHRGSTDTQYF.

The chain joins TRBV5-1 to TRBJ1-2. The CDR3 has 14 residues. Germline values: CDR1 SGHRS, CDR2 YFSETQ. The chain's CDR3 is CASSKDLLLYGYTF.

The chain joins TRBV6-5 to TRBJ2-2; the D call from TCRdb, TRBD1, cannot be confirmed without DNA. The germline V gene has CDR1 MNHEY and CDR2 SVGAGI. The CDR3 extends over 14 amino acids. This CDR3 is CASSYGGLTGELFF.

This chain connects TRBV5-1 to TRBJ2-7; TCRdb's assignment of TRBD2 cannot be checked, as there is no DNA. CDR1 and CDR2 (germline): SGHRS, YFSETQ. The CDR3 loop spans 16 amino acids. The CDR3 sequence is CANSLAEGPLSYEQYF.

The chain recombines TRBV29-1 with TRBJ1-4; TCRdb's assignment of TRBD1 cannot be checked, as there is no DNA. CDR3 size: 14 residues. Germline CDR1 reads SQVTM; CDR2 reads ANQGSEA. The CDR3 loop is CSVGLQGSNEKLFF.

V is TRBV5-4 and J is TRBJ2-2; lacking DNA, the TRBD2 call made by TCRdb goes unchecked. Looked up from germline, CDR1 is SGHNT and CDR2 is YYREEE (reference sequence). The CDR3 runs 15 residues. The CDR3 is CASSPPGTSTGELFF.

The genes are TRBV9 and TRBJ2-7; TCRdb reports TRBD1, a call that lacks DNA to check it against. CDR1 is SGDLS and CDR2 is YYNGEE in the germline V gene. This CDR3 has 15 residues. The CDR3 is CASSVSPVLRYEQYF.

The chain is built from TRBV20-1 and TRBJ2-2; TCRdb's D call, TRBD2, is unchecked because there is no DNA. The CDR3 is 14 amino acids. The V gene's germline CDR1 is DFQATT and CDR2 SNEGSKA (reference sequence). The CDR3 reads CSARASGVTGELFF.

The chain couples TRBV24-1 to TRBJ2-1; TCRdb picks TRBD1, but there is no DNA to check that call. Per germline, CDR1 KGHDR and CDR2 SFDVKD. The CDR3 length is 17 residues. CDR3 in amino acids: CATSEPGTGSSYNEQFF.

This rearrangement joins TRBV5-1 to TRBJ2-3; the D gene TCRdb calls, TRBD1, cannot be checked with no DNA. The germline V gene has CDR1 SGHRS and CDR2 YFSETQ. The CDR3 has 17 amino acids. CDR3 sequence reads: CASSGGVGAGTGDTQYF.

The chain carries TRBV25-1 and TRBJ2-2; absent DNA, TCRdb's TRBD1 call cannot be checked. This CDR3 is built from 14 residues. Germline CDR1 and CDR2: MGHDK and SYGVNS. The CDR3 region is CASSDRGIAGELFF.

The chain joins TRBV5-6 to TRBJ1-1; TCRdb's D gene call, TRBD1, goes unchecked for lack of DNA. The CDR3 is 15 amino acids. Looked up from germline, CDR1 is SGHDT and CDR2 is YYEEEE. This CDR3 is CASSLPLGGNTEAFF.

This rearrangement joins TRBV19 to TRBJ1-2. Per the germline V gene, CDR1 is LNHDA and CDR2 is SQIVND (reference sequence). This CDR3 is 12 amino acids long. CDR3 sequence: CASTMDSDGYTF.

V usage is TRBV12-3 or TRBV12-4 and J usage is TRBJ2-2; TCRdb indicates TRBD1, and absent DNA this call remains unverified. The length of the CDR3 is 14 residues. The CDR3 protein is CASTTANRAGELFF.

CDR3 residues: CATSDPRTGDTGELFF. The chain uses TRBV24-1 and TRBJ2-2; the D call from TCRdb, TRBD1, cannot be confirmed without DNA. CDR3 length equals 16 residues. Looked up from germline, CDR1 is KGHDR and CDR2 is SFDVKD.

CDR3 residues: CASSEALPGLAGSTDTQYF. The V and J genes are TRBV6-1 and TRBJ2-3; the D call from TCRdb, TRBD2, cannot be confirmed without DNA. There are 19 residues in the CDR3. Germline CDR1 reads MNHNS; CDR2 reads SASEGT.

The chain links TRBV4-1 to TRBJ1-5. The CDR3 contains 17 residues. The V gene's germline CDR1 is MGHRA and CDR2 YSYEKL. The CDR3 spells CASSQDWADYSNQPQHF.

The V gene is TRBV4-1, the J gene TRBJ2-3; as DNA is missing, the TRBD2 call by TCRdb cannot be tested. The germline V gene encodes CDR1 MGHRA and CDR2 YSYEKL. This CDR3 spans 16 amino acids. The CDR3 protein is CASSYSDSPGTDTQYF.

V is TRBV2 and J is TRBJ2-1. Germline V gives CDR1 SNHLY, CDR2 FYNNEI. This CDR3 has 14 amino acids. CDR3 sequence reads: CASSEAERDHEQFF.